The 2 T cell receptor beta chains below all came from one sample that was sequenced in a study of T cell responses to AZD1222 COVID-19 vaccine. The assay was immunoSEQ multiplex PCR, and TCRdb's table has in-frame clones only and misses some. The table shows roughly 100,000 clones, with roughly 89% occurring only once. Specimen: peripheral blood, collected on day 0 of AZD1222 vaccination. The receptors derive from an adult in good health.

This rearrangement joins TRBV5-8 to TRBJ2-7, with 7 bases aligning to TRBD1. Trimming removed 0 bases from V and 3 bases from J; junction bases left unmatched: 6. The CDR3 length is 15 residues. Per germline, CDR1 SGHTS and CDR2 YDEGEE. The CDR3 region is CASSLGQGVNYEQYF. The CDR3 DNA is TGTGCCAGCAGCTTGGGACAGGGTGTTAACTACGAGCAGTACTTC.

The CDR3 loop is CASSPARWNEQFF. CDR3 DNA sequence: TGTGCCAGCAGCCCAGCGAGATGGAATGAGCAGTTCTTC. The rearrangement links TRBV9 to TRBJ2-1; D remains ambiguous. Germline CDR1 SGDLS, CDR2 YYNGEE. V was shortened by 4 bases and J by 7 bases, with 12 bases between the two germline ends. There are 13 residues in the CDR3.